A single TCR beta chain is shown here with its context. Antigen specificity is unknown. These data come from a study of CD8 T cell repertoires and HIV-1 epitope variants. In the study overall: Autologous T cell-negative cells served as antigen-presenting cells in equal numbers. IL-2, IL-7 and IL-15 were added on days 3 and 7 of approximately 10-day cultures. Separate from the cultures, 1M uncultured T cells served as baseline.

V lost 1 base and J 4 bases, leaving 14 bases between the germline ends. From germline, CDR1 is LNHDA and CDR2 SQIVND (reference sequence). CDR3 size: 16 residues. Assay used: immunoSEQ multiplex PCR; TCRdb lists only in-frame clones, some missing. The sample shows several thousand clones, around two thirds of them seen only once. The sequencing input was cultured CD8+ T cells derived from PBMCs. The J gene is TRBJ2-1, the V gene TRBV19; the D gene is possibly TRBD2 (6 bases). This TCR came from a male donor with HIV. CDR3 sequence reads: CASSIGFREMYNEQFF. The CDR3, as DNA: TGTGCCAGTAGTATAGGCTTTCGGGAGATGTACAATGAGCAGTTCTTC.